Presented here are 6 T cell receptor beta chains from one specimen sequenced in a study of cytomegalovirus exposure and HLA in healthy donors. 13 Jbeta primers and 60 Vbeta primers were used for the PCR. Profiling relied on immunoSEQ multiplex PCR, and the TCRdb table lists in-frame clones only, not all of them. The sample records roughly 150,000 clones, around 80% being singletons. Material: PBMCs. These TCRs come from a man aged 40-55 years in good health and CMV-seropositive.

This clone has just one count. V usage is TRBV9 and J usage is TRBJ2-6; 7 bases align to TRBD1. The CDR3 loop spans 15 amino acids. Trimming removed 3 bases from V and 1 base from J; junction bases left unmatched: 1. Germline CDR1 and CDR2: SGDLS and YYNGEE. DNA of the CDR3: TGTGCCAGCAGCGCGACAGGGTCTGGGGCCAACGTCCTGACTTTC. Amino acid sequence: CASSATGSGANVLTF.

This clone was counted only a few times. The chain has TRBV9 and TRBJ1-1, with D possibly TRBD1 on 6 matching bases. Trimming cost V 0 bases and J 5 bases, with 14 bases left between them. Germline assignment: CDR1 SGDLS and CDR2 YYNGEE. The CDR3 sequence is 15 residues long. The CDR3 loop reads CASSVAGRGSTEAFF. CDR3 bases: TGTGCCAGCAGCGTAGCCGGGAGGGGGTCTACTGAAGCTTTCTTT.

This sequence joins TRBV4-2 and TRBJ2-3; 12 nucleotides line up with TRBD1. The CDR3 covers 16 residues. V lost 2 bases and J lost 2; bases outside the gene matches: 2. CDR1 is LGHNA, CDR2 YNFKEQ, per germline. The CDR3 DNA sequence: TGTGCCAGCAGCCAAATGGGACAGGGGGCCACAGATACGCAGTATTTT. The encoded protein is CASSQMGQGATDTQYF.

V gene TRBV6-5 combines with J gene TRBJ2-4; D is unclear. Germline CDR1 and CDR2: MNHEY and SVGAGI. The CDR3 runs to 15 residues. Trimming took off 2 bases at V and 3 bases at J, with 11 bases between the two ends. The CDR3 sequence is CASSYASTVKNIQYF. The CDR3 DNA reads as TGTGCCAGCAGTTACGCTAGTACGGTCAAAAACATTCAGTACTTC.

The sample holds one count of this clone. The chain joins TRBV29-1 to TRBJ1-4, with a weak D call TRBD1 (5 bases). This CDR3 has 15 amino acids. Between the trimmed V and J ends, which lost 0 bases and 8 bases, there was a span of 16 bases. The V gene's germline CDR1 is SQVTM and CDR2 ANQGSEA. The CDR3 DNA is TGCAGCGTTGAAGATCCGCAGGGTGAGAGGGAAAAACTGTTTTTT. As protein: CSVEDPQGEREKLFF.

The rearrangement links TRBV20-1 to TRBJ1-1; no definite D call. The germline V gene encodes CDR1 DFQATT and CDR2 SNEGSKA (reference sequence). V dropped 5 bases and J dropped 6 bases, with 10 bases sitting between them. The CDR3 totals 11 residues. The CDR3 coding sequence is TGCAGTGCTCCAGAAGTGGCTGAAGCTTTCTTT. This translates into CSAPEVAEAFF.